The rows below give T cell receptor beta chains drawn from one sample of a study of radiotherapy plus CTLA-4 blockade in lung cancer. Clones were read by immunoSEQ multiplex PCR, and TCRdb kept only the in-frame ones, dropping some. The table lists tens of thousands of clones, 80% to 90% of them singletons. Sequences were derived from peripheral blood, sampled from a patient treated with radiotherapy plus ipilimumab. Receptors originate from a human donor with non-small cell lung cancer whose response to radiotherapy plus ipilimumab could not be evaluated. Each CDR3 is given with its conserved first and last residue. Each record gives: clone size, D gene, V gene, J gene, CDR3 DNA, CDR3 protein. The D gene is left open where the match is weak. The size entry is marked missing in some rows and otherwise reads once, few, many or a size class.

-	-	TRBV28	TRBJ1-1	TGTGCCAGCAGTTTATTCCGAAAGATAGTCCCTGAAGCTTTCTTT	CASSLFRKIVPEAFF
-	-	TRBV9	TRBJ2-1	TGTGCCAGCAGCGACAGGGTTGGCTACAATGAGCAGTTCTTC	CASSDRVGYNEQFF
-	TRBD2	TRBV7-9	TRBJ2-3	TGTGCCAGCAGCCTAGCGGGAGGAACAGATACGCAGTATTTT	CASSLAGGTDTQYF
-	TRBD1	TRBV11-2	TRBJ1-2	TGTGCCAGCAGCTTGAGGACAGGGTATGGCTACACCTTC	CASSLRTGYGYTF
few	-	TRBV7-2	TRBJ2-3	TGTGCCAGCAGCTTAGTTTACCGGCGGCCCCCCCGCACAGATACGCAGTATTTT	CASSLVYRRPPRTDTQYF
-	TRBD2	TRBV27	TRBJ2-1	TGTGCCAGCAGTACCCGACTAGCGGGAGGGTACAATGAGCAGTTCTTC	CASSTRLAGGYNEQFF
few	-	TRBV6-1	TRBJ1-1	TGTGCCAGCAGCGTAGGGAGTTTTAACACTGAAGCTTTCTTT	CASSVGSFNTEAFF
-	-	TRBV2	TRBJ2-7	TGTGCCAGCAGTGAAGCGACCATAGCTTTGAGCTCCTACGAGCAGTACTTC	CASSEATIALSSYEQYF
-	TRBD2	TRBV4-1	TRBJ2-1	TGCGCCAGCAGCCAGTTCGGTAGCGGGAGGGGCCACAATGAGCAGTTCTTC	CASSQFGSGRGHNEQFF
-	-	TRBV9	TRBJ2-1	TGTGCCAGCAGCGTAGAAGAGGTTTCCTACAATGAGCAGTTCTTC	CASSVEEVSYNEQFF
-	-	TRBV9	TRBJ2-7	TGTGCCAGCAGCGTAGATCTCTCAGGCTACGAGCAGTACTTC	CASSVDLSGYEQYF
-	-	TRBV28	TRBJ1-1	TGTGCCAGCAGTTTCCAGGGGCAAGGCACTGAAGCTTTCTTT	CASSFQGQGTEAFF
-	-	TRBV29-1	TRBJ2-6	TGCAGCGTCGAGTCTAGAAGGACGGGAATCGGATCTGGGGCCAACGTCCTGACTTTC	CSVESRRTGIGSGANVLTF
-	-	TRBV7-3	TRBJ2-6	TGTGCCAGCAGCTTTGGAGGGGCCTCCTCTGGGGCCAACGTCCTGACTTTC	CASSFGGASSGANVLTF
-	TRBD1	TRBV7-6	TRBJ1-3	TGTGCCAGCAGCTTCCGGGACAGTCGGAGTACTGGAAACACCATATATTTT	CASSFRDSRSTGNTIYF
few	TRBD1	TRBV2	TRBJ2-2	TGTGCCAGTCGACAGGGGGAGATCACCGGGGAGCTGTTTTTT	CASRQGEITGELFF
-	TRBD2	TRBV28	TRBJ2-5	TGTGCCAGCAGTTCAGCTAGCGGGAGGTTGAAGTACTTC	CASSSASGRLKYF
-	-	TRBV2	TRBJ2-7	TGTGCCATCCAAGGAGGGGCCTACGAGCAGTACTTC	CAIQGGAYEQYF
-	-	TRBV5-1	TRBJ2-3	TGCGCCAGCAGCCCCCGTAGATCGCGGGACACAGATACGCAGTATTTT	CASSPRRSRDTDTQYF
-	-	TRBV5-4	TRBJ2-1	TGTGCCAGCAAGGGCGGGGACTCCTACAATGAGCAGTTCTTC	CASKGGDSYNEQFF
once	-	TRBV4-3	TRBJ1-3	TGCGCCAGCAGCCAAGGGGACACTTATGGAAACACCATATATTTT	CASSQGDTYGNTIYF
once	TRBD2	TRBV2	TRBJ2-7	TGTGCCAGCAGCCCTAGCGGGAGCTCCTACGAGCAGTACTTC	CASSPSGSSYEQYF
-	TRBD1	TRBV7-2	TRBJ2-1	TGTGCCAGCAGCTTACAGGGGGAAGGTGCTCTGTTCTTC	CASSLQGEGALFF
-	-	TRBV18	TRBJ2-7	TGTGCCAGCTCACCATTGGGGGGCTACGAGCAGTACTTC	CASSPLGGYEQYF
once	-	TRBV28	TRBJ2-5	TGTGCCAGCAGTTTACGGGGCCAAGAGACCCAGTACTTC	CASSLRGQETQYF
-	-	TRBV7-2	TRBJ2-1	TGTGCCAGCAGCGTTCACAGGGCCCCCTACAATGAGCAGTTCTTC	CASSVHRAPYNEQFF
once	TRBD1	TRBV14	TRBJ2-1	TGTGCCAGCATCCCCTACTCGGGACAGGGGAACAATGAGCAGTTCTTC	CASIPYSGQGNNEQFF
-	-	TRBV19	TRBJ1-5	TGTGCCAGTAGTATAGGGCCTCAACAACCCGAGCCCCAGCATTTT	CASSIGPQQPEPQHF
-	TRBD1	TRBV19	TRBJ1-2	TGTGCCAGTAGGAAGACAGGGGAAGGCTATGGCTACACCTTC	CASRKTGEGYGYTF
-	TRBD1	TRBV6-1	TRBJ1-2	TGTGCCAGCAGGCAGACAGGGAACTATGGCTACACCTTC	CASRQTGNYGYTF
-	-	TRBV2	TRBJ2-5	TGTGCCAGCAGTGGGACAGTCCACGAGACCCAGTACTTC	CASSGTVHETQYF
-	-	TRBV7-3	TRBJ2-6	TGTGCCAGCAGCTACGAAGGGAGCTCTGGGGCCAACGTCCTGACTTTC	CASSYEGSSGANVLTF
once	-	TRBV10-3	TRBJ1-5	TGTGCCATCGGAGAGAATCAGCCCCAGCATTTT	CAIGENQPQHF
-	-	TRBV19	TRBJ1-4	TGTGCCAGTAGTAAAAGAGGTCAGAATAATGAAAAACTGTTTTTT	CASSKRGQNNEKLFF
-	TRBD1	TRBV30	TRBJ1-2	TGTGCCTGGAGTGAAATACAGGGGGCTGGCTACACCTTC	CAWSEIQGAGYTF
-	-	TRBV27	TRBJ1-1	TGTGCCAGCAGTTTATCCCCGATCAGGGCAGATGAAGCTTTCTTT	CASSLSPIRADEAFF
-	-	TRBV11-2	TRBJ2-4	TGTGCCAGCAGCTCGACATCGGGCAGGGATCCACTAGCCAAAAACATTCAGTACTTC	CASSSTSGRDPLAKNIQYF
-	-	TRBV4-2	TRBJ1-5	TGTGCCAGCAGCCAAGATCGGTACAGGGAAGGGAATCAGCCCCAGCATTTT	CASSQDRYREGNQPQHF
-	-	TRBV7-9	TRBJ2-4	TGTGCCAGCAGCCAAAACTCATACATTCAGTACTTC	CASSQNSYIQYF
-	-	TRBV7-6	TRBJ2-1	TGTGCCAGCAGCCCCCATCCAGGCAATGAGCAGTTCTTC	CASSPHPGNEQFF